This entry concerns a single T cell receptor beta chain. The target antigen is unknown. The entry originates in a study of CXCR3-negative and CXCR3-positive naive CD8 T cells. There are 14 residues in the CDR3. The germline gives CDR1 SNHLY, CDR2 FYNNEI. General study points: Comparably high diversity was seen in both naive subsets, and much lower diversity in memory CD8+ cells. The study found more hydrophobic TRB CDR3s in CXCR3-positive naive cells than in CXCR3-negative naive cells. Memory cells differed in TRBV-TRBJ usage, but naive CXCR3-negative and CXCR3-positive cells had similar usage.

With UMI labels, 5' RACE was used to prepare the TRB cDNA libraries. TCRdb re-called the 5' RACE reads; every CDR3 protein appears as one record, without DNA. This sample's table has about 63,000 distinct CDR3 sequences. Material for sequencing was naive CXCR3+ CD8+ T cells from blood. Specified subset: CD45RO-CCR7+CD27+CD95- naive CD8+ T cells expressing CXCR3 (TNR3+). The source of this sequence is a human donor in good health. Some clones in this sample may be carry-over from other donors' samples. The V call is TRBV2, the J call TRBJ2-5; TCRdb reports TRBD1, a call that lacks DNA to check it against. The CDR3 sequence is CASGGQGWQETQYF.